The 20 T cell receptor beta chains reported below all come from one sample, sequenced in a study of T cell repertoires in cytomegalovirus infection. A single record per CDR3 protein comes from TCRdb applying MiXCR to the reads. The sample lists some 700,000 distinct CDR3 sequences, about a third occurring once. The sample consisted of PBMCs. The receptors stem from a human donor in good health (CMV status not recorded). Some clones in this sample may be carry-over from other donors' samples.

This clonotype is a singleton in its sample. The genes are TRBV27 and TRBJ2-7; maybe TRBD1 (5 bases). Deletions cut 9 bases from V and 2 bases from J, with 20 bases between. This CDR3 region has 15 residues. Germline V lookup: CDR1 MNHEY, CDR2 SMNVEV (reference sequence). The CDR3 region is CARNTKARQTYEQYF. CDR3 coding DNA: TGTGCCAGAAACACCAAAGCGCGACAGACCTACGAGCAGTACTTC.

This clonotype showed up many times. The chain couples TRBV7-2 to TRBJ2-4; unclear D gene. CDR1 is SGHTA and CDR2 is FQGNSA in the germline V gene. Deletions cut 5 bases from V and 0 bases from J, with 11 bases between. This CDR3 contains 15 residues. The CDR3 here is CASSPSSLAKNIQYF. The CDR3 bases are TGTGCCAGCAGCCCCTCATCATTAGCCAAAAACATTCAGTACTTC. The full variable domain, in which reference TRBV7-2 and TRBJ2-4 provide the parts outside the CDR3, is GAGVSQSPSNKVTEKGKDVELRCDPISGHTALYWYRQSLGQGLEFLIYFQGNSAPDKSGLPSDRFSAERTGGSVSTLTIQRTQQEDSAVYLCASSPSSLAKNIQYFGAGTRLSVL.

This clonotype occurred a few times. The V gene is TRBV11-3, the J gene TRBJ2-2; 10 nucleotides align to TRBD2. The germline V gene encodes CDR1 SGHNT and CDR2 YENEEA. The V segment lost 5 bases and the J segment 5 bases; nucleotides outside the gene matches: 14. The CDR3 has 18 amino acids. For the CDR3, the DNA is TGTGCCAGCAGCCAAATAATCCTAGCGGGAGTGGGAACCGGGGAGCTGTTTTTT. Its translation is CASSQIILAGVGTGELFF.

The V gene is TRBV6-6, the J gene TRBJ1-2, with a weak D call TRBD1 (6 bases). Germline V gene lookup returns CDR1 MNHNY and CDR2 SVGAGI (reference sequence). Trimming removed 5 bases from V and 3 bases from J, with 19 bases in between. The CDR3 length is 16 residues. CDR3: CASSPPPGEGHYGYTF. The CDR3 DNA sequence: TGTGCCAGCAGTCCTCCCCCAGGGGAGGGGCACTATGGCTACACCTTC.

This chain links TRBV5-4 with TRBJ2-1; 8 bases align to TRBD2. The CDR3 consists of 13 residues. Germline values: CDR1 SGHNT, CDR2 YYREEE (reference sequence). Unmatched junction bases numbered 2, after V lost 0 bases and J lost 9 bases. CDR3 in amino acids: CASSLVTSAEQFF. The CDR3 DNA sequence: TGTGCCAGCAGCTTGGTGACTAGCGCTGAGCAGTTCTTC.

This clonotype was counted at least ten times. The J gene is TRBJ1-5, the V gene TRBV7-8; D is uncertain. Germline CDR1 SGHVS, CDR2 FQNEAQ. V lost 1 base, J lost 4 bases, and 11 bases lay in between. The CDR3 is made up of 15 amino acids. The CDR3: CASSLVMGGNQPQHF. The CDR3 DNA reads as TGTGCCAGCAGCTTAGTTATGGGAGGGAATCAGCCCCAGCATTTT.

The chain combines TRBV6-1 with TRBJ1-1; D may be TRBD1 (6 bases). Trimming cost V 6 bases and J 11 bases, with 19 bases left between them. CDR3 length: 13 amino acids. Per germline, CDR1 MNHNS and CDR2 SASEGT. DNA of the CDR3: TGTGCCAGCAGCTCAACAACAGGGCCGTGGGCTTTCTTT. Residues: CASSSTTGPWAFF.

The V call is TRBV6-6, the J call TRBJ2-1; D remains ambiguous. The CDR3 sequence is 13 residues long. Trimming pared 0 bases from V and 8 bases from J, leaving 8 bases between. Germline V gene sequence: CDR1 MNHNY, CDR2 SVGAGI (reference sequence). CDR3 protein: CASSYSTGYEQFF. CDR3 nucleotides: TGTGCCAGCAGTTACTCGACCGGTTATGAGCAGTTCTTC.

The rearrangement uses TRBV9 and TRBJ1-6; 7 bases map to TRBD1. J lost 10 bases, V lost 0 bases, and 4 bases had no gene match. CDR3 length equals 14 residues. Germline lookup yields CDR1 SGDLS and CDR2 YYNGEE. DNA of the CDR3: TGTGCCAGCAGCGTAGAAGGGGGCGAATCACCCCTCCACTTT. Translation gives CASSVEGGESPLHF.

This clonotype has more than one count but fewer than ten. This chain uses TRBV5-1 with TRBJ1-6; the D is unclear. The CDR3 loop spans 16 amino acids. Germline assignment: CDR1 SGHRS and CDR2 YFSETQ. V gave up 0 bases and J gave up 5 bases, with 12 bases separating them. CDR3 nucleotides: TGCGCCAGCAGCTTGGCGGCGACCAAGGATAATTCACCCCTCCACTTT. Its protein is CASSLAATKDNSPLHF.

The table lists this clonotype with a few counts. V is TRBV27 and J is TRBJ2-3, with TRBD2 as a possible D gene (6 bases). Trimming pared 6 bases from V and 0 bases from J, leaving 16 bases between. The CDR3 has 16 amino acids. Germline V lookup: CDR1 MNHEY, CDR2 SMNVEV (reference sequence). The CDR3 protein is CASSSLTSSSTDTQYF. The CDR3 coding sequence is TGTGCCAGCAGCTCCCTTACTAGCTCCAGCACAGATACGCAGTATTTT.

V is TRBV6-2 or TRBV6-3 and J is TRBJ2-3; possibly TRBD2 for D (6 bases). The V end was cut by 6 bases, the J end by 8 bases, with 27 bases between. Per the germline V gene, CDR1 is MNHEY and CDR2 is SVGEGT. The CDR3 is made up of 17 amino acids. The CDR3 is CASSSLTGGGIHGTQYF. CDR3 nucleotides: TGTGCCAGCAGCTCGCTAACCGGGGGTGGGATTCATGGTACGCAGTATTTT.

Concerning this clonotype: Since a much larger clone is just one base distant, this may be a read error. The chain recombines TRBV28 with TRBJ2-1; TRBD2 agrees at 10 bases. The ends lost 4 bases at V and 1 base at J; junction bases unmatched: 4. CDR3 size: 16 residues. CDR1 and CDR2 from the germline V gene are MDHEN and SYDVKM. The CDR3 DNA follows: TGTGCCAGCAGTTGCAGCGGGAGGGGTTCCTACAATGAGCAGTTCTTC. Protein product: CASSCSGRGSYNEQFF.

The sample holds a few counts of this clonotype. V usage is TRBV6-6 and J usage is TRBJ2-7, with 8 bases identical to TRBD1. V shed 9 bases and J 1 base; nucleotides not matched to a gene: 8. Germline values: CDR1 MNHNY, CDR2 SVGAGI (reference sequence). The length of the CDR3 is 14 residues. The CDR3 is CASNPRDRSYEQYF. CDR3 bases: TGTGCCAGTAACCCCCGGGACAGGTCCTACGAGCAGTACTTC.

This clonotype appeared a few times. The V gene is TRBV4-2, the J gene TRBJ2-2; the match to TRBD1 covers 7 bases. With V trimmed by 6 bases and J by 2 bases, 9 bases remained unmatched. Germline values: CDR1 LGHNA, CDR2 YNFKEQ. The CDR3 has 16 residues. Here the CDR3 DNA reads TGTGCCAGCAGTCCTCCGCGAGGGGGCAACACCGGGGAGCTGTTTTTT. Translating gives CASSPPRGGNTGELFF.

This chain connects TRBV7-2 to TRBJ2-3; possible D gene TRBD1, 6 bases. Germline V lookup: CDR1 SGHTA, CDR2 FQGNSA. The CDR3 covers 16 residues. Trimming removed 1 base from V and 3 bases from J, with 14 bases in between. The CDR3 loop is CASSLVNRQGTDTQYF. The CDR3 DNA is TGTGCCAGCAGCTTAGTTAACCGTCAGGGGACAGATACGCAGTATTTT.

The chain has TRBV6-1 and TRBJ2-3, with 10 bases identical to TRBD1. After removal of 10 bases from V and 6 bases from J, the junction contained 13 bases not matched to a gene. CDR1 MNHNS and CDR2 SASEGT come from the germline V gene. This CDR3 is built from 15 residues. CDR3 protein: CAISIRDRGKDTQYF. CDR3 nucleotide sequence: TGTGCCATCTCCATACGGGACAGGGGAAAGGATACGCAGTATTTT.

This clonotype was detected ten times or more. V usage is TRBV7-2 and J usage is TRBJ1-4; perhaps TRBD1 as D (5 bases). V dropped 5 bases and J dropped 8 bases, with 21 bases sitting between them. CDR1 and CDR2 from the germline V gene are SGHTA and FQGNSA. The CDR3 spans 16 residues. DNA for the CDR3: TGTGCCAGCAGCCCCCGCCCGGGGGGGTCGGGGGAAAAACTGTTTTTT. As protein: CASSPRPGGSGEKLFF. Based on the CDR3 plus reference TRBV7-2 and TRBJ1-4, the full variable domain is GAGVSQSPSNKVTEKGKDVELRCDPISGHTALYWYRQSLGQGLEFLIYFQGNSAPDKSGLPSDRFSAERTGGSVSTLTIQRTQQEDSAVYLCASSPRPGGSGEKLFFGSGTQLSVL.

This clonotype was seen more than once but under ten times. The gene calls are TRBV7-9 and TRBJ2-7; possibly TRBD2 for D (6 bases). CDR3 length: 17 amino acids. CDR1 and CDR2 from the germline V gene are SEHNR and FQNEAQ (reference sequence). V was pared by 4 bases and J by 1 base, with 20 bases between. DNA for the CDR3: TGTGCCAGCAGCTCACCTCCCTCGCGGAGGGGTTCCTACGAGCAGTACTTC. Protein: CASSSPPSRRGSYEQYF.

In its sample, this clonotype was seen a few times. CDR3 sequence reads: CASSPLEGASEKLFF. For the CDR3, the DNA is TGTGCCAGCAGCCCCTTGGAGGGGGCGAGCGAAAAACTGTTTTTT. The chain couples TRBV28 to TRBJ1-4; 7 nucleotides align to TRBD1. Germline CDR1 is MDHEN and CDR2 is SYDVKM. J lost 8 bases, V lost 6 bases, and 12 bases had no gene match. The CDR3 has 15 amino acids.